This T cell receptor (beta chain) was documented in a study of CD8 T cells in ankylosing spondylitis. Via MiXCR, TCRdb re-called the 5' RACE reads, giving one row per CDR3 protein. The data show under 170,000 distinct CDR3 sequences, around 43% seen once. Study-wide findings and caveats: What appeared characteristic of ankylosing spondylitis blood was a TCR beta motif of eight highly homologous variants.

Note on this clonotype: The antigen is unknown.

The sample taken for sequencing was synovial fluid, either unsorted or a sorted T cell fraction (not recorded which). This sequence was found in a male donor with ankylosing spondylitis.

Here the CDR3 reads CASNRAGVGYNEQFF. As DNA, the CDR3 is TGTGCCAGCAATCGAGCGGGAGTGGGGTACAATGAGCAGTTCTTC. The gene calls are TRBV9 and TRBJ2-1, with 8 bases lining up with TRBD2. The CDR3 spans 15 residues. V was pared by 6 bases and J by 4 bases, with 9 bases of the junction left unmatched. The V gene's germline CDR1 is SGDLS and CDR2 YYNGEE.